The 20 T cell receptor beta chains below all came from one sample that was sequenced in a study of blood T cell repertoires in COVID-19. Produced via immunoSEQ multiplex PCR; TCRdb's table is partial and in-frame only. Counted here are about 53,000 clones, approximately 84% occurring once; the ten biggest clones make up 11% to 15%. What was sequenced was peripheral blood. All receptors derive from a human donor in a cohort sampled during active COVID-19.

This chain joins TRBV2 and TRBJ1-1, with no clear D. The germline V and J ends were trimmed by 4 bases and 1 base, with 10 bases remaining between them. This CDR3 has 14 amino acids. CDR1 is SNHLY, CDR2 FYNNEI, per germline. The CDR3 DNA sequence: TGTGCCAGCAGTGGTGGTAGTCCGAACACTGAAGCTTTCTTT. This codes for CASSGGSPNTEAFF.

The genes are TRBV25-1 and TRBJ2-5; 9 nucleotides line up with TRBD2. The V gene's germline CDR1 is MGHDK and CDR2 SYGVNS. V lost 4 bases to trimming and J lost 3 bases; unmatched junction nucleotides: 3. This CDR3 is 14 amino acids long. In DNA form, the CDR3 reads TGTGCCAGCAGTGGGGTAGCGGGAGAAGAGACCCAGTACTTC. This sequence encodes CASSGVAGEETQYF.

Here the CDR3 reads CAITGGRMGEAFF. DNA of the CDR3: TGTGCCATCACAGGGGGAAGGATGGGTGAAGCTTTCTTT. This chain joins TRBV15 and TRBJ1-1; 8 bases fit TRBD1. The V segment lost 10 bases and the J segment 7 bases; nucleotides outside the gene matches: 11. This CDR3 is built from 13 residues. Germline V lookup: CDR1 LNHNV, CDR2 YYDKDF (reference sequence).

This rearrangement joins TRBV7-6 to TRBJ2-7; 7 bases fit TRBD1. Per the germline V gene, CDR1 is SGHVS and CDR2 is FNYEAQ. Unmatched junction bases numbered 13, after V lost 5 bases and J lost 0 bases. The CDR3 is 17 amino acids. This chain's CDR3 is CASSHKTPGTASYEQYF. CDR3 nucleotide sequence: TGTGCCAGCAGCCATAAAACCCCCGGGACAGCCTCCTACGAGCAGTACTTC.

The V gene is TRBV15, the J gene TRBJ2-2; 7 nucleotides line up with TRBD2. V was pared by 6 bases and J by 6 bases, with 4 bases of the junction left unmatched. Germline lookup yields CDR1 LNHNV and CDR2 YYDKDF (reference sequence). This CDR3 comprises 13 residues. Here the CDR3 DNA reads TGTGCCACCAGTGGGGGGGAGGCCGGGGAGCTGTTTTTT. It translates to CATSGGEAGELFF. Variable domain in full (rest from reference TRBV15 and TRBJ2-2): DAMVIQNPRYQVTQFGKPVTLSCSQTLNHNVMYWYQQKSSQAPKLLFHYYDKDFNNEADTPDNFQSRRPNTSFCFLDIRSPGLGDTAMYLCATSGGEAGELFFGEGSRLTVL.

V and J are TRBV19 and TRBJ2-2; the D gene is possibly TRBD1 (6 bases). This CDR3 is built from 15 residues. Trimming cost V 11 bases and J 5 bases, with 21 bases left between them. Germline values: CDR1 LNHDA, CDR2 SQIVND (reference sequence). For the CDR3, the DNA is TGTGCCGCCAAAACGTCTGGGGGCTGGACCGGGGAGCTGTTTTTT. This translates into CAAKTSGGWTGELFF.

This chain uses TRBV27 with TRBJ2-1; the D gene is possibly TRBD2 (6 bases). Trimming stripped 8 bases from V and 5 bases from J, with 16 bases between. Per the germline V gene, CDR1 is MNHEY and CDR2 is SMNVEV (reference sequence). The CDR3 contains 14 residues. CDR3 DNA sequence: TGTGCCAGCCGCCTGGGCGGGGTGAACAATGAGCAGTTCTTC. It specifies CASRLGGVNNEQFF.

The rearrangement joins TRBV9 to TRBJ2-7, with D possibly TRBD1 on 5 matching bases. Germline V gene data show CDR1 as SGDLS and CDR2 as YYNGEE. V gave up 5 bases and J gave up 2 bases, with 14 bases separating them. The CDR3 spans 14 residues. Here the CDR3 reads CASSGQGSTYEQYF. For the CDR3, the DNA is TGTGCCAGCAGTGGTCAGGGAAGTACCTACGAGCAGTACTTC.

The chain employs TRBV5-1 and TRBJ1-2; TRBD1 matches at 7 bases. J was trimmed by 4 bases and V by 8 bases; bases with no gene match: 8. CDR1 is SGHRS and CDR2 is YFSETQ in the germline V gene. This CDR3 has 13 residues. The CDR3, as DNA: TGCGCCAGTAGTCGGGACAGAAGCTATGGCTACACCTTC. Translating gives CASSRDRSYGYTF.

This sequence joins TRBV7-2 and TRBJ1-2; D is unresolved. The CDR3 sequence is 15 residues long. The germline CDR1 and CDR2 sequences are SGHTA and FQGNSA. V lost 4 bases to trimming and J lost 0 bases, with 12 bases between them. CDR3 region: CASSSNPGSNYGYTF. In DNA form, the CDR3 reads TGTGCCAGCAGCTCCAACCCGGGATCTAACTATGGCTACACCTTC.

This clone has a handful of counts. V gene TRBV7-2 combines with J gene TRBJ1-5; weak D call: TRBD1 (6 bases). The CDR3 is 15 amino acids. Trimming left V 1 base short and J 7 bases short, with 14 bases between. Germline V gives CDR1 SGHTA, CDR2 FQGNSA. The CDR3 nucleotides read TGTGCCAGCAGCTTAGAGGGGGGGGCACGGCAGCCCCAGCATTTT. Its protein is CASSLEGGARQPQHF.

The chain uses TRBV11-3 and TRBJ2-1; 9 bases line up with TRBD1. This CDR3 region has 14 residues. Unmatched junction bases numbered 5, after V lost 5 bases and J lost 6 bases. Looked up from germline, CDR1 is SGHNT and CDR2 is YENEEA. The CDR3: CASSPGQGSNEQFF. The CDR3 nucleotides are TGTGCCAGCAGCCCGGGACAGGGAAGCAATGAGCAGTTCTTC.

The J gene is TRBJ2-1, the V gene TRBV2; 12 nucleotides align to TRBD2. The CDR3 covers 15 residues. Germline V gene sequence: CDR1 SNHLY, CDR2 FYNNEI. V lost 5 bases to trimming and J lost 7 bases; unmatched junction nucleotides: 6. The CDR3 nucleotides are TGTGCCAGCAGTCCTAGCGGGGGGGCGGGAAATGAGCAGTTCTTC. Its protein is CASSPSGGAGNEQFF. Looking up the rest from reference TRBV2 and TRBJ2-1 gives the full variable domain: EPEVTQTPSHQVTQMGQEVILRCVPISNHLYFYWYRQILGQKVEFLVSFYNNEISEKSEIFDDQFSVERPDGSNFTLKIRSTKLEDSAMYFCASSPSGGAGNEQFFGPGTRLTVL.

The gene calls are TRBV5-1 and TRBJ2-7; 9 bases are shared with TRBD1. Germline assignment: CDR1 SGHRS and CDR2 YFSETQ. The V segment lost 1 base and the J segment 2 bases; nucleotides outside the gene matches: 4. The CDR3 runs to 15 residues. CDR3 residues: CASSLTGTGPYEQYF. The CDR3 region has the DNA TGCGCCAGCAGCTTGACCGGGACAGGGCCCTACGAGCAGTACTTC.

Only a few counts were recorded for this clone. The chain couples TRBV6-5 to TRBJ1-6; D ambiguous. Trimming shortened V by 3 bases and J by 6 bases, and 3 bases separated the two germline ends. This CDR3 region has 12 residues. The V gene's germline CDR1 is MNHEY and CDR2 SVGAGI. CDR3 in DNA: TGTGCCAGCAGTTATAGTAATTCACCCCTCCACTTT. This gives the protein CASSYSNSPLHF.

The chain couples TRBV27 to TRBJ1-2; 10 bases line up with TRBD1. Germline loops: CDR1 MNHEY, CDR2 SMNVEV (reference sequence). CDR3 length equals 15 residues. Trimming removed 4 bases from V and 4 bases from J; junction bases left unmatched: 6. CDR3 amino acids: CASSSRTGGIYGYTF. The CDR3 DNA reads TGTGCCAGCAGTTCCCGGACAGGGGGAATCTATGGCTACACCTTC.

The rearrangement uses TRBV29-1 and TRBJ2-5, with 8 nucleotides matching TRBD1. The V gene end was trimmed by 2 bases and the J gene end by 1 base; junction bases not matched to a gene: 6. CDR1 and CDR2 (germline): SQVTM, ANQGSEA. The CDR3 length is 15 residues. The CDR3 nucleotides are TGCAGCGTTGAAAGACAGGGGTCCCCCCAAGAGACCCAGTACTTC. Translating it yields CSVERQGSPQETQYF. Looking up the rest from reference TRBV29-1 and TRBJ2-5 gives the full variable domain: SAVISQKPSRDICQRGTSLTIQCQVDSQVTMMFWYRQQPGQSLTLIATANQGSEATYESGFVIDKFPISRPNLTFSTLTVSNMSPEDSSIYLCSVERQGSPQETQYFGPGTRLLVL.

The V and J genes are TRBV6-5 and TRBJ2-4; the match to TRBD2 covers 7 bases. The CDR3 is made up of 12 amino acids. The V gene end was trimmed by 9 bases and the J gene end by 8 bases; junction bases not matched to a gene: 7. Germline loops: CDR1 MNHEY, CDR2 SVGAGI. CDR3 amino acids: CASAGGEDIQYF. The CDR3 DNA reads TGTGCCAGTGCTGGGGGGGAGGACATTCAGTACTTC.

This clone was recorded once. The rearrangement joins TRBV18 to TRBJ2-1; D not certain. The V and J ends lost 1 base and 10 bases respectively, with 5 bases between them. The CDR3 covers 11 residues. CDR1 KGHSH and CDR2 LQKENI come from the germline V gene. The CDR3 sequence is CASSPLGEQFF. CDR3 DNA sequence: TGTGCCAGCTCACCACTCGGGGAGCAGTTCTTC.

The V and J genes are TRBV7-8 and TRBJ2-7, with D perhaps TRBD2 (5 bases). Germline values: CDR1 SGHVS, CDR2 FQNEAQ. This CDR3 has 12 amino acids. V lost 6 bases to trimming and J lost 3 bases, with 9 bases between them. In nucleotides, the CDR3 is TGTGCCAGCAGTATCGGAGGCTACGAGCAGTACTTC. Its protein product is CASSIGGYEQYF.